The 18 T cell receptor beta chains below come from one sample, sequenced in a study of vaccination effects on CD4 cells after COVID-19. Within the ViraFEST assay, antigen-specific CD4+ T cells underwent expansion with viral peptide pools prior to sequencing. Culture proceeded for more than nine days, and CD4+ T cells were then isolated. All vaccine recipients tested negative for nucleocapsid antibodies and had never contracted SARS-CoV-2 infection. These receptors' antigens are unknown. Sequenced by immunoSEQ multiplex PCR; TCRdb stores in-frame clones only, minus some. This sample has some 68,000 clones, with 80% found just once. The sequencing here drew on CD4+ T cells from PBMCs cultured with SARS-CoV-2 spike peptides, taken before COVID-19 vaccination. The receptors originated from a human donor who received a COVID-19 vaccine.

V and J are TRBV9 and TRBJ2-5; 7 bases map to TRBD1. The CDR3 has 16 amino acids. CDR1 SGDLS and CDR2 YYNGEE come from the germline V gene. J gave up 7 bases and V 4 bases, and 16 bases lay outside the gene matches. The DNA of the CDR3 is TGTGCCAGCAGCCCCAGTGGGACAGCGGCCTTCGGGACCCAGTACTTC. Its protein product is CASSPSGTAAFGTQYF. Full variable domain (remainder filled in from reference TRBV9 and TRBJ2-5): DSGVTQTPKHLITATGQRVTLRCSPRSGDLSVYWYQQSLDQGLQFLIQYYNGEERAKGNILERFSAQQFPDLHSELNLSSLELGDSALYFCASSPSGTAAFGTQYFGPGTRLLVL.

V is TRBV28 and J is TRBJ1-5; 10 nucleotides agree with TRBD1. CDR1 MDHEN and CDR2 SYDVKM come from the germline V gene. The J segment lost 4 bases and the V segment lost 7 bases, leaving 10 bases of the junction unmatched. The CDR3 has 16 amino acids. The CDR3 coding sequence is TGTGCCAGCATCGGACAGGGGGACCTAGATAATCAGCCCCAGCATTTT. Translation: CASIGQGDLDNQPQHF.

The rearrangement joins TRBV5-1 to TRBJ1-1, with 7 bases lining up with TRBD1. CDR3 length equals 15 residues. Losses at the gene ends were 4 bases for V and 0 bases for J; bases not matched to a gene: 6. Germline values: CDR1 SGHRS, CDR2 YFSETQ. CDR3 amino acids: CASSLTGVVNTEAFF. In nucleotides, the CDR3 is TGCGCCAGCAGCCTTACAGGGGTGGTGAACACTGAAGCTTTCTTT.

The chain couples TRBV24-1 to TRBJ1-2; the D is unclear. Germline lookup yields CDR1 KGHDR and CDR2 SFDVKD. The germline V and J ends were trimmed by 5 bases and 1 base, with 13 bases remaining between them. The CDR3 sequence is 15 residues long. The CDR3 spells CATSVGAGDNYGYTF. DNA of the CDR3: TGTGCCACCAGTGTGGGCGCCGGGGATAACTATGGCTACACCTTC.

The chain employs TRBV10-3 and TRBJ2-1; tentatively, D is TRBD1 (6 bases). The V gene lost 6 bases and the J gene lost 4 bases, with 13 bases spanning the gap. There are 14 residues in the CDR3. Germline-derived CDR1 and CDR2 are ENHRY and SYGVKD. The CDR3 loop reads CAIRGQSSYNEQFF. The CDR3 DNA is TGTGCCATCAGGGGACAATCCTCATACAATGAGCAGTTCTTC.

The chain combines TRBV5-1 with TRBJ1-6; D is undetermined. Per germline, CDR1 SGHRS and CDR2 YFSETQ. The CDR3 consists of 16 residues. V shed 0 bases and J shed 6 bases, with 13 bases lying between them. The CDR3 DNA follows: TGCGCCAGCAGCTTGGCCTACGCAGGTAGTAATTCACCCCTCCACTTT. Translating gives CASSLAYAGSNSPLHF.

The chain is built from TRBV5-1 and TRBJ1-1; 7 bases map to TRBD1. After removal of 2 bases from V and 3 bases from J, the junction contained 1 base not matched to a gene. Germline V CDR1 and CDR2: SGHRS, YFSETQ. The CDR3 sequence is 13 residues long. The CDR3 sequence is CASSFDRDTEAFF. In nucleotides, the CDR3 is TGCGCCAGCAGCTTCGACAGGGACACTGAAGCTTTCTTT.

This CDR3 is CASSEWEGGGSDTQYF. The CDR3 bases are TGTGCCAGCAGTGAATGGGAGGGCGGGGGGTCAGATACGCAGTATTTT. The chain links TRBV25-1 to TRBJ2-3, with TRBD2 matching over 8 bases. The V and J ends lost 1 base and 4 bases, in that order; junction bases with no gene match: 7. Germline assignment: CDR1 MGHDK and CDR2 SYGVNS. The CDR3 runs 16 residues.

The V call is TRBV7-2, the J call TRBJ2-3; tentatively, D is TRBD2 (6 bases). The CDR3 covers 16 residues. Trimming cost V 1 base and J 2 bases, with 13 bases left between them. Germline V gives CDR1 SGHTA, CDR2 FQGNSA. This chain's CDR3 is CASSLGAGTTTDTQYF. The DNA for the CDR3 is TGTGCCAGCAGCTTAGGGGCGGGGACCACCACAGATACGCAGTATTTT.

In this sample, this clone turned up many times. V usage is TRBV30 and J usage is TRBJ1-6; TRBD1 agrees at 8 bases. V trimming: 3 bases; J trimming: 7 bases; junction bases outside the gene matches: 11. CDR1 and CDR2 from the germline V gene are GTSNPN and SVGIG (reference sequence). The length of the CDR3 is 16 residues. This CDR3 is CAWRGLQGAGNSPLHF. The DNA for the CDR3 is TGTGCCTGGAGGGGCCTCCAGGGGGCTGGGAATTCACCCCTCCACTTT.

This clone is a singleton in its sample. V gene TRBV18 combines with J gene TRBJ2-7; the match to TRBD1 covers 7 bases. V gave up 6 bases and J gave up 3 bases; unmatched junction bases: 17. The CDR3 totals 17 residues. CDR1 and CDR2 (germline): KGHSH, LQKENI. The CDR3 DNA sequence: TGTGCCAGCTCCCAGGACTCCGACAGGGTAAATCGCTACGAGCAGTACGTC. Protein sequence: CASSQDSDRVNRYEQYV.

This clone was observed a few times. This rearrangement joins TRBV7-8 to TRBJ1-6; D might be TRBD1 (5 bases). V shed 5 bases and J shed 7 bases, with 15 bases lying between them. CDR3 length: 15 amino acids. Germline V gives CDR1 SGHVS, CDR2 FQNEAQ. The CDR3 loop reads CASSPRDPLNSPLHF. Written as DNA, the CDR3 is TGTGCCAGCAGCCCTCGGGACCCGCTAAATTCACCCCTCCACTTT.

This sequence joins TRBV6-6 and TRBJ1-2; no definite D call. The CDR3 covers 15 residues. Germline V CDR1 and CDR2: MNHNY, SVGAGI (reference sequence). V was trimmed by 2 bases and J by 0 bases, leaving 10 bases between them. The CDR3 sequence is CASSYISAPNYGYTF. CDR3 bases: TGTGCCAGCAGTTACATCTCGGCCCCTAACTATGGCTACACCTTC.

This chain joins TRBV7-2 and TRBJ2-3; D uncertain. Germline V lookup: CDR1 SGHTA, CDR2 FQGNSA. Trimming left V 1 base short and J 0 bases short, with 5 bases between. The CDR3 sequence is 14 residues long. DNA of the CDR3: TGTGCCAGCAGCTTAGACAGTAGCACAGATACGCAGTATTTT. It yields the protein CASSLDSSTDTQYF.

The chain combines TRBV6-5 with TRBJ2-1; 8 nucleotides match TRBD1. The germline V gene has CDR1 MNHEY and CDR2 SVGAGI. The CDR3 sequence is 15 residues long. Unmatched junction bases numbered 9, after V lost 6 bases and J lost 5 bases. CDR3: CASRSDRGFNNEQFF. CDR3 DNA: TGTGCCAGCAGAAGTGACAGGGGATTTAACAATGAGCAGTTCTTC.

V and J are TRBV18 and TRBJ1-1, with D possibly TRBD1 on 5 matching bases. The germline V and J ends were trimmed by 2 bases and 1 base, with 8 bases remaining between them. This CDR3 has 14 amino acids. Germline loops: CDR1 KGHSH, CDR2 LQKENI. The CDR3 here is CASSPNTGNTEAFF. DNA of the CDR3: TGTGCCAGCTCACCAAACACAGGGAACACTGAAGCTTTCTTT.

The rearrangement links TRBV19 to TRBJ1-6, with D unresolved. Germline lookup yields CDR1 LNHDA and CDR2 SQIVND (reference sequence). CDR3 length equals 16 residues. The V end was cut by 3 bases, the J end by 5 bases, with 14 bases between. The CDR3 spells CASSMDGLKNNSPLHF. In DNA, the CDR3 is TGTGCCAGTAGTATGGATGGGCTTAAAAATAATTCACCCCTCCACTTT.

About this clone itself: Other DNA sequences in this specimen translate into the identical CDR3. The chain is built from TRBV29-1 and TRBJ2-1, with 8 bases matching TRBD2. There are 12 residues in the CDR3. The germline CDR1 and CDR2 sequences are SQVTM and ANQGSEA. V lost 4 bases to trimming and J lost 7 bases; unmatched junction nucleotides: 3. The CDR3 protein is CSVVRGGNEQFF. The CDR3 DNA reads TGCAGCGTTGTACGGGGGGGAAATGAGCAGTTCTTC.